This TCR beta chain was recorded in a study of monozygotic twins with inflammatory bowel disease (dated by TCRdb to between 2018 and 2021). At the level of the whole study: A total of about 28 monozygotic twin pairs were included in the full study, comprising nine German pairs (four IBD-concordant, five IBD-discordant) and 19 IBD-discordant Danish pairs. The search for disease-associated traits relied mainly on comparing IBD patients with their genetically identical healthy co-twins within discordant pairs. Each individual had, on average, about 151 000 unique TCRalpha sequences and 181 000 unique TCRbeta sequences available for analysis. Paper-wide results and their limitations: Because patients received different immunosuppressive treatments, the repertoires may have picked up extra background noise and variability between individuals. Measured by the inverse Simpson index, TCRbeta repertoire diversity was lower in IBD patients than in their healthy co-twins. No single strong signal or clonotype linked to IBD turned up in the results, so the idea that one exists was not supported. Repertoire similarity did not differ between concordant and discordant twins, possibly due to limited statistical power. Compared with healthy twins, IBD patients had fewer clonotypes in common with other individuals, a difference most pronounced in patients showing signs of disease activity. The analysis was unable to tell apart different T cell subtypes.

A remark on this clonotype: The antigen it recognizes is unknown.

The germline V gene sets CDR1 to SGHRS and CDR2 to YFSETQ. The CDR3 starts with the cysteine, ends with the phenylalanine, and has 13 residues. DNA for this receptor is not on file. From each donor, an approximately 2.5 ml peripheral blood sample was drawn into PAXgene tubes and stored at -80 degrees C. Total RNA was isolated from whole blood with the PAXgene blood miRNA kit on an automated QIAcube, without T cell sorting. Peripheral blood from monozygotic twin pairs, either concordant or discordant for inflammatory bowel disease, underwent deep TCRalpha and TCRbeta repertoire profiling that used unique molecular barcoding. For every twin pair, smoking habits were documented, and each individual was categorised as a current, former or never smoker. Libraries came from 5' RACE. The input for every TCR library was 3,500 to 4,500 ng of total RNA. For each sample, cDNA synthesis with SMARTScribe reverse transcriptase was split into eight separate reactions. During cDNA synthesis, unique molecular identifiers containing a 6-nucleotide sample barcode were introduced by template switching. Two nested PCRs of about 15 and 9 cycles amplified the TCRalpha and TCRbeta cDNA, and bead purification followed each PCR. Before amplification, the cDNA was treated with uracil DNA-glycosylase and purified using the QIAquick PCR purification kit. The second PCR was the step at which Illumina TruSeq-compatible adapters and sample-specific barcodes were added. Library quality and concentration were checked on TapeStation and Qubit, and libraries were pooled at around 5 ng each. Sequencing of pooled libraries was carried out on an Illumina HiSeq2500 single-index Rapid Run using 2 x 100 bp reads and custom sequencing primers. For the original study's pipeline: MiGEC version 1.2.6 was used for UMI-based consensus assembly to correct PCR and sequencing errors. MiXCR version 2.1.1 was used to carry out V(D)J alignment, clonotype assembly and CDR3 extraction. To normalise gene usage, clonotype sharing and MAIT/NKT TCR abundance, the top 1000, 10 000 and 20 000 clonotypes in each sample were analysed. Diversity was computed as the inverse Simpson index with the vegan R package after downsampling to 27 000 UMIs. Paired Mann-Whitney U tests were applied to discordant twin pairs, with Benjamini-Hochberg correction for multiple testing. TCRdb reprocessed the reads, reporting each CDR3 protein sequence once and no DNA. The V and J calls and clone size come from TCRdb's table, not from the authors' own analysis. The sample's table lists a count of about 450,000 distinct CDR3 sequences. The ten largest clonotypes hold about 2.4% of the sample.

The TCR sequence derives from a human donor with ulcerative colitis or Crohn's disease, or a healthy co-twin of an affected twin (not recorded which). Sample: blood. The chain couples TRBV5-1 to TRBJ1-2. The CDR3 is CASSLDSRGGYTF.